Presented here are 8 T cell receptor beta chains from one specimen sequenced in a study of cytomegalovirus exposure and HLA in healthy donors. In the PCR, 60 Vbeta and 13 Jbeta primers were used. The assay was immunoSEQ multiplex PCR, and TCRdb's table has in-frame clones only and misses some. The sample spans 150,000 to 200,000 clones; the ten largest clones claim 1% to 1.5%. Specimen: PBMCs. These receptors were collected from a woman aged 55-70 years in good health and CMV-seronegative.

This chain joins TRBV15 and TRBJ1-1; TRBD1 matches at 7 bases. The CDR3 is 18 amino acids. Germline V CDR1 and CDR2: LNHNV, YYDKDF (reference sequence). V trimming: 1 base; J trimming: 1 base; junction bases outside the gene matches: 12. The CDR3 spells CATSRGRRDSLSNTEAFF. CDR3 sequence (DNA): TGTGCCACCAGCAGAGGTAGGCGGGACAGTCTTTCGAACACTGAAGCTTTCTTT.

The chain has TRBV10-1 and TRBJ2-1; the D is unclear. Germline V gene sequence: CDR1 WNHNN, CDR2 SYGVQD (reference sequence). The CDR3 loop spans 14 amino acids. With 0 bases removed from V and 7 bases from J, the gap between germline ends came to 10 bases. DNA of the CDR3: TGCGCCAGCAGTGAGTCAATAATCACAAATGAGCAGTTCTTC. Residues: CASSESIITNEQFF.

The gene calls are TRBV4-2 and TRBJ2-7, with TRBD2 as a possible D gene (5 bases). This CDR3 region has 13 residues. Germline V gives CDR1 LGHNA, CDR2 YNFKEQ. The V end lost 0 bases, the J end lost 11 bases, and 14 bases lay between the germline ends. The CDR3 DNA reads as TGTGCCAGCAGCCAAGATCGGTCGGACTCGGAGTACTTC. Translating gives CASSQDRSDSEYF.

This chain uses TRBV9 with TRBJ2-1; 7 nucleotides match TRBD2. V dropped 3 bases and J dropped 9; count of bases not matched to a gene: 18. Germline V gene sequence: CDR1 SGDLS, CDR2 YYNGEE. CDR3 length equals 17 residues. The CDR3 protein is CASSAPFTSAAFSEQFF. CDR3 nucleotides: TGTGCCAGCAGCGCCCCTTTCACTAGCGCCGCCTTCAGTGAGCAGTTCTTC.

In DNA, the CDR3 is TGTGCCAGCATGGAAGGGGTAGGGACTGAAGCTTTCTTT. Its translation is CASMEGVGTEAFF. V is TRBV2 and J is TRBJ1-1; a weak D match, TRBD1 (5 bases). The CDR3 extends over 13 amino acids. Trimming stripped 7 bases from V and 5 bases from J, with 14 bases between. Per germline, CDR1 SNHLY and CDR2 FYNNEI.

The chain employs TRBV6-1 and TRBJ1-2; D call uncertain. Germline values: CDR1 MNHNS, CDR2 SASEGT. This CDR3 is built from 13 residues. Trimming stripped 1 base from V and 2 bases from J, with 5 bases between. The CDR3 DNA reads TGTGCCAGCAGTGAAGGGGCAAACTATGGCTACACCTTC. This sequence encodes CASSEGANYGYTF.

In nucleotides, the CDR3 is TGTGCCAGCAGCTTAGATGACAGGCAAGCTTTCTTT. Its protein product is CASSLDDRQAFF. V usage is TRBV11-3 and J usage is TRBJ1-1, with D possibly being TRBD1 (6 bases). Trimming pared 0 bases from V and 9 bases from J, leaving 8 bases between. Germline V gene data show CDR1 as SGHNT and CDR2 as YENEEA. This CDR3 comprises 12 residues.

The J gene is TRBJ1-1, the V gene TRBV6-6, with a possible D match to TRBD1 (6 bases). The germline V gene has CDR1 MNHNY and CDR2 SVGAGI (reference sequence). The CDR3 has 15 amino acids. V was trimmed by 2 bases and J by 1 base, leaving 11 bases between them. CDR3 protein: CASSYRDTRNTEAFF. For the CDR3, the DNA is TGTGCCAGCAGTTACCGGGACACTCGGAACACTGAAGCTTTCTTT.